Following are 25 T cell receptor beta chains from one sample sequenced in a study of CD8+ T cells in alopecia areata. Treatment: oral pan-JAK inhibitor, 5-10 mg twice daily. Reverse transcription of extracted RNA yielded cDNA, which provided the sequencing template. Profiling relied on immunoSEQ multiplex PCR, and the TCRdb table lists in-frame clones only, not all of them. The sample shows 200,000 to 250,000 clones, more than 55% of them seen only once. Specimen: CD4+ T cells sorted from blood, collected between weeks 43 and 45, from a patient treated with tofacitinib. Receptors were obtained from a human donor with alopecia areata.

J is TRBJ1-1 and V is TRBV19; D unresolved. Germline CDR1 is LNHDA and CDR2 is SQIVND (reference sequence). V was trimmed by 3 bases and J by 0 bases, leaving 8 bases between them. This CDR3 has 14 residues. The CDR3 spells CASSMNSMNTEAFF. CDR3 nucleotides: TGTGCCAGTAGTATGAACAGCATGAACACTGAAGCTTTCTTT.

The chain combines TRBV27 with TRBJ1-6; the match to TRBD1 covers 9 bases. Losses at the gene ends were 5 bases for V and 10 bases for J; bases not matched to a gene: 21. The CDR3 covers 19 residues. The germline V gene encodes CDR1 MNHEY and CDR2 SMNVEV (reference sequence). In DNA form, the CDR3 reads TGTGCCAGCAGTAAAATAAACCCCGGGACAGGGCAGTTGTGGTCACCCCTCCACTTT. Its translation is CASSKINPGTGQLWSPLHF.

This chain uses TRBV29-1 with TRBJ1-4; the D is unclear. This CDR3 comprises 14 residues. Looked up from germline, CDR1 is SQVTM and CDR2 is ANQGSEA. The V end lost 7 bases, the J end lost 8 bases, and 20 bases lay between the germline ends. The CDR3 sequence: CSATLALLGEKLFF. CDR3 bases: TGCAGCGCAACACTGGCGCTTCTTGGGGAAAAACTGTTTTTT.

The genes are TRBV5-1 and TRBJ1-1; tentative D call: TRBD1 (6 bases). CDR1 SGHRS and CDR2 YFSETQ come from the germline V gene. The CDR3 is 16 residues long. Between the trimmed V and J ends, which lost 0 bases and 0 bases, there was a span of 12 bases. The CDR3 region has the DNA TGCGCCAGCAGCTTGGAGCGGGGGCTCATGAACACTGAAGCTTTCTTT. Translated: CASSLERGLMNTEAFF. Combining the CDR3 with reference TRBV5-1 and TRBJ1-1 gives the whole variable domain KAGVTQTPRYLIKTRGQQVTLSCSPISGHRSVSWYQQTPGQGLQFLFEYFSETQRNKGNFPGRFSGRQFSNSRSEMNVSTLELGDSALYLCASSLERGLMNTEAFFGQGTRLTVV.

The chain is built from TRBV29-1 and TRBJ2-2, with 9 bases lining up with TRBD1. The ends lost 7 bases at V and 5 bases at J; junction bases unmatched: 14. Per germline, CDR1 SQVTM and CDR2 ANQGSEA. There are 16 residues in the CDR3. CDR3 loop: CSATSGTGIGTGELFF. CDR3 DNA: TGCAGCGCTACCTCCGGGACAGGGATCGGGACCGGGGAGCTGTTTTTT.

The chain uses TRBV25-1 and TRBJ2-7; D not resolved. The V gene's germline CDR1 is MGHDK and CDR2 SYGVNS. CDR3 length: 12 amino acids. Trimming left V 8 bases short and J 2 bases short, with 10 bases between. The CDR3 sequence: CASSSSTYEQYF. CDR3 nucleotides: TGTGCCAGCTCCAGTTCCACCTACGAGCAGTACTTC.

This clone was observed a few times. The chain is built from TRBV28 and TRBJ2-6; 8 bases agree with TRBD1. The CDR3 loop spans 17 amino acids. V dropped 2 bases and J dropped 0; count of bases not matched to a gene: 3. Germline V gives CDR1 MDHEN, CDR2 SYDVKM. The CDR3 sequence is CASSLGDRNSGANVLTF. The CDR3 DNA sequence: TGTGCCAGCAGTTTAGGGGACAGGAACTCTGGGGCCAACGTCCTGACTTTC.

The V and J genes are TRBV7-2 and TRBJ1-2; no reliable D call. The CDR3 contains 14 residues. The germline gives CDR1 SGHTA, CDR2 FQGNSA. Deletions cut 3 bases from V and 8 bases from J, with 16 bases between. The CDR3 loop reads CASSFGEVLRGYTF. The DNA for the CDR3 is TGTGCCAGCAGCTTTGGGGAAGTTCTTAGGGGCTACACCTTC.

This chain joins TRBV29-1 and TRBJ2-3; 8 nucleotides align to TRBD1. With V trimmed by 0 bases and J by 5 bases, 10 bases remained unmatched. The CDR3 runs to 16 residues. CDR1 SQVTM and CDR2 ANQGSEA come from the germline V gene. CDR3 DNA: TGCAGCGTTGAAGAAAGGGGCAGGGGGCGTAGAGATACGCAGTATTTT. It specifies CSVEERGRGRRDTQYF.

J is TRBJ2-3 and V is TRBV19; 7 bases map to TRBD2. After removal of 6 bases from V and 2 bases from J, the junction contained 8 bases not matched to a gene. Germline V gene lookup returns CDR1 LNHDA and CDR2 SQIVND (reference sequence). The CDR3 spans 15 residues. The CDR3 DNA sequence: TGTGCCAGTAGCCTACTAGCGCCACCCACAGATACGCAGTATTTT. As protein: CASSLLAPPTDTQYF.

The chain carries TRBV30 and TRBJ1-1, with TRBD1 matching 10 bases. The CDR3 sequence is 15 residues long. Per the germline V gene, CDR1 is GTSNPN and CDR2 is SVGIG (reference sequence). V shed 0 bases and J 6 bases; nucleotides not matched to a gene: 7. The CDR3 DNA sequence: TGTGCCTGGAGTGTGTCTGGGACAGGGGCATCTGAAGCTTTCTTT. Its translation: CAWSVSGTGASEAFF.

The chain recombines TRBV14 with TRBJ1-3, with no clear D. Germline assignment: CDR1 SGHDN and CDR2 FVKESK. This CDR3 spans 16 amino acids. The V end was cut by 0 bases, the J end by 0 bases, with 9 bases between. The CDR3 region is CASSQDLRFSGNTIYF. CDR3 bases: TGTGCCAGCAGCCAAGATCTGAGGTTCTCTGGAAACACCATATATTTT. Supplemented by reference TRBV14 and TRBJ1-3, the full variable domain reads EAGVTQFPSHSVIEKGQTVTLRCDPISGHDNLYWYRRVMGKEIKFLLHFVKESKQDESGMPNNRFLAERTGGTYSTLKVQPAELEDSGVYFCASSQDLRFSGNTIYFGEGSWLTVV.

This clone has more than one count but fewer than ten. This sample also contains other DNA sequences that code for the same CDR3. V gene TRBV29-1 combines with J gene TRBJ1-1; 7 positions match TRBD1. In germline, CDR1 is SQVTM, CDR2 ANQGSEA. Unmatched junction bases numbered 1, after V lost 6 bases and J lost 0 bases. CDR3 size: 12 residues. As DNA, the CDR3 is TGCAGCGTGGACAGGATGAACACTGAAGCTTTCTTT. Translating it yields CSVDRMNTEAFF.

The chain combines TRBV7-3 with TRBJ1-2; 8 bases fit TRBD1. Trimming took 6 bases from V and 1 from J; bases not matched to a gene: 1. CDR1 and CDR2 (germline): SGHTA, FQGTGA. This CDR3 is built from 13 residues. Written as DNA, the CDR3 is TGTGCCAGCAGTGGACAGGGTAACTATGGCTACACCTTC. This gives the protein CASSGQGNYGYTF.

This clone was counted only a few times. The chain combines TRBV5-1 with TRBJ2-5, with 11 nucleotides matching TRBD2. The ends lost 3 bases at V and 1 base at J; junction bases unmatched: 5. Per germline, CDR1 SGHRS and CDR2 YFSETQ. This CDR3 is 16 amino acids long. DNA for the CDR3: TGCGCCAGCAGCTGGGGGACTAGCGGATTCCAAGAGACCCAGTACTTC. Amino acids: CASSWGTSGFQETQYF.

The CDR3, as DNA: TGCGCCAGCAGCCAAAATTTTGGGAAGGAATCCTACACCTTC. It encodes CASSQNFGKESYTF. The rearrangement links TRBV4-3 to TRBJ1-2; D gene unclear. Germline CDR1 is LGHNA and CDR2 is YSLEER. V was trimmed by 2 bases and J by 10 bases, leaving 17 bases between them. The CDR3 runs 14 residues.

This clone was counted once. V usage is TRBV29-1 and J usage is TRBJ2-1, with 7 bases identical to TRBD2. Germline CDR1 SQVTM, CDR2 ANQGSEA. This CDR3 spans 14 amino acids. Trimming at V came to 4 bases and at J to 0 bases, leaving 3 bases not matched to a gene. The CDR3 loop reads CSVAVAGSYNEQFF. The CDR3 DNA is TGCAGCGTTGCCGTAGCGGGCTCCTACAATGAGCAGTTCTTC.

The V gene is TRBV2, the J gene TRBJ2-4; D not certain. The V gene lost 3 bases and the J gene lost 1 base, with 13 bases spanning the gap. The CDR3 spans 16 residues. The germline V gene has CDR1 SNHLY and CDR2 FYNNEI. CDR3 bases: TGTGCCAGCAGTGAGGATGAGTCCCTCGCCAAAAACATTCAGTACTTC. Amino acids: CASSEDESLAKNIQYF. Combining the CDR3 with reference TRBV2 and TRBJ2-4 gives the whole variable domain EPEVTQTPSHQVTQMGQEVILRCVPISNHLYFYWYRQILGQKVEFLVSFYNNEISEKSEIFDDQFSVERPDGSNFTLKIRSTKLEDSAMYFCASSEDESLAKNIQYFGAGTRLSVL.

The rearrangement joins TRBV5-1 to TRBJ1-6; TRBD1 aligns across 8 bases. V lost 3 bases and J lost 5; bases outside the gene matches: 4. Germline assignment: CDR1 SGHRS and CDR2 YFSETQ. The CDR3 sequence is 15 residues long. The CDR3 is CASSSGQGDNSPLHF. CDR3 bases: TGCGCCAGCAGCTCCGGACAGGGAGATAATTCACCCCTCCACTTT.

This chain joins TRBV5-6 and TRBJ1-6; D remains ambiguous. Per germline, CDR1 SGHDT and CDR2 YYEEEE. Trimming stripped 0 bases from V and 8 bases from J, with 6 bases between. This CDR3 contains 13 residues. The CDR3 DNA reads TGTGCCAGCAGCTTGGCCGGGGATTCACCCCTCCACTTT. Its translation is CASSLAGDSPLHF. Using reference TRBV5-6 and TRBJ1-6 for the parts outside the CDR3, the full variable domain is DAGVTQSPTHLIKTRGQQVTLRCSPKSGHDTVSWYQQALGQGPQFIFQYYEEEERQRGNFPDRFSGHQFPNYSSELNVNALLLGDSALYLCASSLAGDSPLHFGNGTRLTVT.

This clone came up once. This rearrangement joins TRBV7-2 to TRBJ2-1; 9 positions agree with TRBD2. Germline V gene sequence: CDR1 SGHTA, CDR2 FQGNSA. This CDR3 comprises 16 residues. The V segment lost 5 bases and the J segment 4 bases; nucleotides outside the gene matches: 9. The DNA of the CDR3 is TGTGCCAGCAGCCGCCAGGCTAGCGGGGCATACAATGAGCAGTTCTTC. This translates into CASSRQASGAYNEQFF. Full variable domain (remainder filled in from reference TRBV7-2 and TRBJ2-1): GAGVSQSPSNKVTEKGKDVELRCDPISGHTALYWYRQSLGQGLEFLIYFQGNSAPDKSGLPSDRFSAERTGGSVSTLTIQRTQQEDSAVYLCASSRQASGAYNEQFFGPGTRLTVL.

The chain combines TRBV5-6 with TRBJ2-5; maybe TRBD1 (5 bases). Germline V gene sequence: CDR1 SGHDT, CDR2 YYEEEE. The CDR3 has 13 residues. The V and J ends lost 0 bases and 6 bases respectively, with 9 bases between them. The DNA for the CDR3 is TGTGCCAGCAGCTTGGAAAGGGGCCAGACCCAGTACTTC. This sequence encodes CASSLERGQTQYF. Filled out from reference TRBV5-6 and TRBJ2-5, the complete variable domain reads DAGVTQSPTHLIKTRGQQVTLRCSPKSGHDTVSWYQQALGQGPQFIFQYYEEEERQRGNFPDRFSGHQFPNYSSELNVNALLLGDSALYLCASSLERGQTQYFGPGTRLLVL.

CDR3 in amino acids: CASSLLGTSAYNEQFF. The CDR3 DNA reads as TGTGCCAGCAGCTTGCTCGGGACTAGCGCCTACAATGAGCAGTTCTTC. The genes are TRBV7-2 and TRBJ2-1; 10 bases map to TRBD2. CDR3 length: 16 amino acids. The V and J ends lost 3 bases and 2 bases, in that order; junction bases with no gene match: 4. Germline V gives CDR1 SGHTA, CDR2 FQGNSA. The variable domain in full, with the rest retrieved from reference TRBV7-2 and TRBJ2-1, is GAGVSQSPSNKVTEKGKDVELRCDPISGHTALYWYRQSLGQGLEFLIYFQGNSAPDKSGLPSDRFSAERTGGSVSTLTIQRTQQEDSAVYLCASSLLGTSAYNEQFFGPGTRLTVL.

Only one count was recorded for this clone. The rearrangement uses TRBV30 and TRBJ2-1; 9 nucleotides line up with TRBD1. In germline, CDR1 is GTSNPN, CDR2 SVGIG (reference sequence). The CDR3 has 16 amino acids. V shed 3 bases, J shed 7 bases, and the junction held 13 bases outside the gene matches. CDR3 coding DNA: TGTGCCTGGAGCCAACCCAGGACAGGGGTGGTTAATGAGCAGTTCTTC. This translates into CAWSQPRTGVVNEQFF.

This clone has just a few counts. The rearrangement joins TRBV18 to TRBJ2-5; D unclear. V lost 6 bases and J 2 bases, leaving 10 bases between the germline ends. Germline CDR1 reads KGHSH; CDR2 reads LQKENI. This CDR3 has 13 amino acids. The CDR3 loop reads CASSPKQQETQYF. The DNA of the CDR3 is TGTGCCAGCTCTCCAAAACAGCAAGAGACCCAGTACTTC.